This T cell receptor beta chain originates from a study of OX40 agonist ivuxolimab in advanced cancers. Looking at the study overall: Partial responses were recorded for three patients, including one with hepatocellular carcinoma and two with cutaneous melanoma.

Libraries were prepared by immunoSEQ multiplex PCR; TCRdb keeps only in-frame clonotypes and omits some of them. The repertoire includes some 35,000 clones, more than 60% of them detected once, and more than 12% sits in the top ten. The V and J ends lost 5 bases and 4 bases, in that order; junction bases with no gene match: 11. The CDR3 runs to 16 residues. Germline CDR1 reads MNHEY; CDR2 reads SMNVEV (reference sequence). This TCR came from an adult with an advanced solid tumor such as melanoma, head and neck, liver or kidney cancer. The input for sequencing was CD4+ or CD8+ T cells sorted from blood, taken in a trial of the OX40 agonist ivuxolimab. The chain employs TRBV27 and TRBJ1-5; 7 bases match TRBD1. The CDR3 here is CASSPKTGLGNQPQHF. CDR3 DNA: TGTGCCAGCAGTCCAAAGACAGGGTTGGGGAATCAGCCCCAGCATTTT.